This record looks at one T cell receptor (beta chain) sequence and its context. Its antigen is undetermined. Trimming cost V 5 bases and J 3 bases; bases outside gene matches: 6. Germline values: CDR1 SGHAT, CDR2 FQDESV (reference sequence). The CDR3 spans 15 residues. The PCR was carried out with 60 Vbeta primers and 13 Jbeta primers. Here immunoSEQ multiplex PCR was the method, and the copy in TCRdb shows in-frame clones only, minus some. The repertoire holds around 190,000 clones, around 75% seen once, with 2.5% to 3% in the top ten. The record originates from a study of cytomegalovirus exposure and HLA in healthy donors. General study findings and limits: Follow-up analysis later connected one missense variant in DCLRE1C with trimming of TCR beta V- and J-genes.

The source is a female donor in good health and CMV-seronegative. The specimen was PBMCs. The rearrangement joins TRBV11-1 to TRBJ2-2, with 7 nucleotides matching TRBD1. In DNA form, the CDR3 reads TGTGCCAGCAGCGCCACAGGGGTCGACACCGGGGAGCTGTTTTTT. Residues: CASSATGVDTGELFF.